Presented here are 9 T cell receptor beta chains from one specimen sequenced in a study of shared clonotypes between healthy human individuals. CD45RO-negative, CCR7-selected cells formed the naive CD8 fraction, which excluded terminally differentiated effector memory CD45RA+ cells. Sequencing used immunoSEQ multiplex PCR; TCRdb keeps in-frame clones, though not all of them. Seen here are some 2 million clones, about 95% observed once, and the top ten hold approximately 1.2%. Material for sequencing was naive CD8+ T cells sorted from blood. The source of these receptors is a man aged 18 to 30 in good health.

The chain couples TRBV28 to TRBJ2-7, with D possibly being TRBD1 (6 bases). The CDR3 totals 15 residues. Germline loops: CDR1 MDHEN, CDR2 SYDVKM. The V and J ends lost 3 bases and 1 base respectively, with 13 bases between them. The CDR3 nucleotides read TGTGCCAGCAGTTTCCCCCCAGGGGCATCCTACGAGCAGTACTTC. This encodes CASSFPPGASYEQYF.

As to this clone: Other DNA sequences of this sample code for an identical CDR3. V and J are TRBV5-6 and TRBJ2-7; D may match TRBD1 or TRBD2 (5 bases each). The V and J ends lost 2 bases and 2 bases respectively, with 11 bases between them. The CDR3 runs 14 residues. The germline CDR1 and CDR2 sequences are SGHDT and YYEEEE. The CDR3 loop reads CASSFGGSAYEQYF. The CDR3 region has the DNA TGTGCCAGCAGCTTTGGGGGATCGGCCTACGAGCAGTACTTC.

V gene TRBV7-9 combines with J gene TRBJ1-1; no reliable D call. Germline CDR1 SEHNR, CDR2 FQNEAQ (reference sequence). V was shortened by 6 bases and J by 1 base, with 15 bases between the two germline ends. The CDR3 extends over 15 amino acids. The CDR3 coding sequence is TGTGCCAGCAGTAAAACCGGGCCCCAGAACACTGAAGCTTTCTTT. Its protein is CASSKTGPQNTEAFF.

The chain employs TRBV7-9 and TRBJ1-3; TRBD1 is a possible D gene (5 bases). Between the trimmed V and J ends, which lost 4 bases and 0 bases, there was a span of 16 bases. CDR1 SEHNR and CDR2 FQNEAQ come from the germline V gene (reference sequence). CDR3 length equals 17 residues. CDR3 bases: TGTGCCAGCAGCTCATCCGGGGCAGACTTCTCTGGAAACACCATATATTTT. Amino acids: CASSSSGADFSGNTIYF.

The rearrangement links TRBV28 to TRBJ1-2; D may be TRBD1 (6 bases). Per the germline V gene, CDR1 is MDHEN and CDR2 is SYDVKM. CDR3 size: 16 residues. The ends were cut back, 1 base at V and 1 base at J, with 13 bases in the middle. CDR3 residues: CASSLFGEGGNYGYTF. CDR3 nucleotide sequence: TGTGCCAGCAGTTTATTCGGCGAGGGGGGTAACTATGGCTACACCTTC.

This chain joins TRBV9 and TRBJ2-1; 14 nucleotides match TRBD2. The trim removed 4 bases at V and 9 bases at J, leaving 18 bases unmatched. This CDR3 is built from 19 residues. The germline CDR1 and CDR2 sequences are SGDLS and YYNGEE. The CDR3 DNA reads as TGTGCCAGCAGCACCCGGACTAGCGGGGGGCCCCCCTCGTTTGGTGAGCAGTTCTTC. Its translation: CASSTRTSGGPPSFGEQFF.

The rearrangement uses TRBV30 and TRBJ2-2; 10 bases map to TRBD1. The CDR3 runs to 17 residues. Losses at the gene ends were 5 bases for V and 1 base for J; bases not matched to a gene: 10. CDR1 and CDR2 from the germline V gene are GTSNPN and SVGIG (reference sequence). The CDR3, as DNA: TGTGCCTGGGGCTTCGAGACAGGGGGCCAGAACACCGGGGAGCTGTTTTTT. Protein: CAWGFETGGQNTGELFF.

CDR3 bases: TGCGCCAGCAACGGGACTAGCTTAAGCAATGAGCAGTTCTTC. Its translation is CASNGTSLSNEQFF. This chain joins TRBV10-1 and TRBJ2-1; 9 bases fit TRBD2. Losses at the gene ends were 7 bases for V and 6 bases for J; bases not matched to a gene: 7. This CDR3 spans 14 amino acids. The germline CDR1 and CDR2 sequences are WNHNN and SYGVQD (reference sequence).

This chain joins TRBV10-3 and TRBJ1-5, with D possibly matching TRBD1 (5 bases). CDR3 size: 14 residues. Germline CDR1 is ENHRY and CDR2 is SYGVKD. V was cut by 1 base and J by 5 bases, with 9 bases left in between. CDR3 protein: CAISEWGGDQPQHF. CDR3 in DNA: TGTGCCATCAGTGAGTGGGGAGGGGATCAGCCCCAGCATTTT.